This TCR beta chain was retrieved from a study of OX40 agonist ivuxolimab in advanced cancers. Across the whole study: Ivuxolimab was delivered to patients intravenously every 2 weeks at doses spanning 0.01 to 10 mg/kg. Partial responses occurred in Three dose-escalation patients, one with hepatocellular carcinoma and two with cutaneous melanoma.

As to this clone: Antigen unknown.

Overall study findings and caveats: There were also nonresponders showing low normalized T-cell clonal expansion.

Using immunoSEQ multiplex PCR, the repertoire was profiled, and TCRdb retains in-frame clones only, with some absent. The sample consists of under 80,000 clones, 89% of them appearing once. The sample was CD4+ or CD8+ T cells sorted from blood, taken in a trial of the OX40 agonist ivuxolimab. The sequence came from an adult with an advanced solid tumor such as melanoma, head and neck, liver or kidney cancer.

The CDR3: CASSQGVDTEAFF. The CDR3 DNA is TGTGCCAGCAGCCAAGGAGTCGACACTGAAGCTTTCTTT. This sequence joins TRBV28 and TRBJ1-1; no firm D call. Looked up from germline, CDR1 is MDHEN and CDR2 is SYDVKM. Trimming removed 6 bases from V and 3 bases from J, with 11 bases in between. CDR3 length: 13 residues.